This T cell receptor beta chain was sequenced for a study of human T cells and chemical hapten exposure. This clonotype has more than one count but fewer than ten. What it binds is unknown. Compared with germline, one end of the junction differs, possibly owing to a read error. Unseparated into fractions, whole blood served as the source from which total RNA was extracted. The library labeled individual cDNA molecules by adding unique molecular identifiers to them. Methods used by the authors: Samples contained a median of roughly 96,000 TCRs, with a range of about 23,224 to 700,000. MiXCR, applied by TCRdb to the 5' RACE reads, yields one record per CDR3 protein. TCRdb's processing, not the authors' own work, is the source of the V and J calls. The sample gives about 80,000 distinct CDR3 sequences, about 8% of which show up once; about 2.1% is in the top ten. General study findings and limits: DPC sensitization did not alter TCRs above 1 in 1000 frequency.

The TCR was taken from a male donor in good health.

The DNA of the CDR3 is TGTGCCAGCAGTCCGACAGGACCGAAAACCGGGGAGCTGTTTTTT. Residues: CASSPTGPKTGELFF. The rearrangement uses TRBV27 and TRBJ2-2; D may be TRBD1 (6 bases). The CDR3 contains 15 residues. Looked up from germline, CDR1 is MNHEY and CDR2 is SMNVEV (reference sequence).